These 29 T cell receptor beta chains were sequenced from one sample in a study of neurological immune-mediated disorders. TCRdb recomputed calls from the 5' RACE reads with MiXCR, one row per CDR3 protein. The repertoire consists of some 95,000 distinct CDR3 sequences, with around 3.4% occurring once and the leading ten covering 6%. Sample: PBMCs. These receptors were obtained from a woman younger than 30 with multiple sclerosis.

In this sample, this clonotype turned up many times. The chain has TRBV6-5 and TRBJ1-1, with D unclear. This CDR3 has 17 amino acids. Per germline, CDR1 MNHEY and CDR2 SVGAGI. The V end was cut by 0 bases, the J end by 8 bases, with 22 bases between. CDR3 bases: TGTGCCAGCAGTTACTCGCTCCTGGGTGGAAGGACGCTAGAAGCTTTCTTT. This sequence encodes CASSYSLLGGRTLEAFF.

This clonotype was observed a few times. A read error is possible here, since a much larger clone lies one base away. This CDR3 is missing its conserved last phenylalanine or tryptophan, likely due to a read error. J is TRBJ1-2 and V is TRBV12-3 or TRBV12-4; perhaps TRBD1 as D (6 bases). CDR3 size: 13 residues. V dropped 2 bases and J dropped 3 bases, with 7 bases sitting between them. The CDR3 DNA is TGTGCCAGCAGTTTACAGGGGTACTATGGCTACACCTGC. Translation: CASSLQGYYGYTC.

Ten or more counts support this clonotype. V is TRBV27 and J is TRBJ2-3, with D perhaps matching TRBD1 (5 bases). CDR3 length: 14 amino acids. Trimming stripped 5 bases from V and 2 bases from J, with 11 bases between. In germline, CDR1 is MNHEY, CDR2 SMNVEV (reference sequence). CDR3 nucleotides: TGTGCCAGCAGTCTCTACAGGTCCACAGATACGCAGTATTTT. It encodes CASSLYRSTDTQYF.

V is TRBV9 and J is TRBJ2-4; D remains ambiguous. This CDR3 region has 14 residues. Trimming cost V 0 bases and J 0 bases, with 4 bases left between them. The germline CDR1 and CDR2 sequences are SGDLS and YYNGEE. CDR3 bases: TGTGCCAGCAGCGTAGGTGAAGCCAAAAACATTCAGTACTTC. This encodes CASSVGEAKNIQYF.

This clonotype has at least ten counts. The V and J genes are TRBV12-3 or TRBV12-4 and TRBJ2-3; D uncertain. This CDR3 contains 13 residues. V was clipped by 6 bases and J by 7 bases, with 14 bases between them. The CDR3 loop reads CASSRRTGHTQYF. The CDR3 DNA reads as TGTGCCAGCAGCCGTAGGACCGGCCATACGCAGTATTTT.

This clonotype was counted at least ten times. This chain connects TRBV20-1 to TRBJ2-7; D may be TRBD2 (6 bases). The CDR3 sequence is 15 residues long. V lost 0 bases and J 5 bases, leaving 17 bases between the germline ends. The germline gives CDR1 DFQATT, CDR2 SNEGSKA (reference sequence). In DNA, the CDR3 is TGCAGTGCTAGAGATCGGTTGCGGGGTTCGAACGAGCAGTACTTC. It translates to CSARDRLRGSNEQYF.

This clonotype was observed many times. The CDR3 sequence: CASSLGVTGSYGYTF. CDR3 nucleotide sequence: TGTGCCAGCAGCTTAGGGGTCACCGGAAGCTATGGCTACACCTTC. The chain employs TRBV7-2 and TRBJ1-2; D call uncertain. The CDR3 runs 15 residues. V shed 1 base and J shed 4 bases, with 13 bases lying between them. The germline V gene has CDR1 SGHTA and CDR2 FQGNSA.

In its sample, this clonotype was seen many times. V gene TRBV7-2 combines with J gene TRBJ2-7; D remains ambiguous. V was cut by 8 bases and J by 6 bases, with 11 bases left in between. CDR1 and CDR2 (germline): SGHTA, FQGNSA. The CDR3 is 11 residues long. This CDR3 is CASGEQGEQYF. The DNA of the CDR3 is TGTGCCAGCGGAGAGCAAGGCGAGCAGTACTTC. The variable domain in full, completed from reference TRBV7-2 and TRBJ2-7, reads GAGVSQSPSNKVTEKGKDVELRCDPISGHTALYWYRQSLGQGLEFLIYFQGNSAPDKSGLPSDRFSAERTGGSVSTLTIQRTQQEDSAVYLCASGEQGEQYFGPGTRLTVT.

This clonotype was seen many times. The chain employs TRBV20-1 and TRBJ2-3; 10 nucleotides line up with TRBD1. There are 15 residues in the CDR3. The trim removed 6 bases at V and 5 bases at J, leaving 11 bases unmatched. Germline V gene data show CDR1 as DFQATT and CDR2 as SNEGSKA (reference sequence). CDR3 nucleotide sequence: TGCAGTGCCGGGGGACAGGGGATAAAAGGAGATACGCAGTATTTT. This translates into CSAGGQGIKGDTQYF.

This clonotype was seen ten or more times. The chain has TRBV29-1 and TRBJ1-2, with 8 positions matching TRBD1. Germline CDR1 is SQVTM and CDR2 is ANQGSEA. The ends lost 3 bases at V and 4 bases at J; junction bases unmatched: 10. CDR3 length equals 15 residues. The CDR3 region has the DNA TGCAGCGTTGATGACCAGGGGGCGCGGAGCTATGGCTACACCTTC. It is translated as CSVDDQGARSYGYTF.

Many counts were recorded for this clonotype. The chain has TRBV27 and TRBJ1-5, with 7 positions matching TRBD1. This CDR3 is built from 16 residues. CDR1 is MNHEY and CDR2 is SMNVEV in the germline V gene (reference sequence). J lost 0 bases, V lost 10 bases, and 12 bases had no gene match. The CDR3 sequence: CAIHSDRDYSNQPQHF. CDR3 coding DNA: TGTGCCATTCACTCCGACAGGGATTATAGCAATCAGCCCCAGCATTTT.

This clonotype appeared many times. J is TRBJ1-6 and V is TRBV20-1; the match to TRBD1 covers 8 bases. V lost 1 base, J lost 9 bases, and 2 bases stayed unmatched. There are 13 residues in the CDR3. Germline CDR1 is DFQATT and CDR2 is SNEGSKA (reference sequence). CDR3 residues: CSARVDRGSPLHF. The CDR3 DNA is TGCAGTGCTAGAGTTGACAGGGGTTCACCCCTCCACTTT.

This clonotype was detected ten times or more. This CDR3 reads CSVEEGTGARDTQYF. The CDR3, as DNA: TGCAGCGTTGAAGAGGGGACAGGGGCGCGGGATACGCAGTATTTT. V usage is TRBV29-1 and J usage is TRBJ2-3; the match to TRBD1 covers 10 bases. The CDR3 consists of 15 residues. V dropped 0 bases and J dropped 6; count of bases not matched to a gene: 6. Germline CDR1 is SQVTM and CDR2 is ANQGSEA.

In this sample, this clonotype turned up many times. The rearrangement joins TRBV5-1 to TRBJ2-2, with 8 nucleotides matching TRBD1. Trimming cost V 5 bases and J 3 bases; bases outside gene matches: 0. The CDR3 is made up of 13 amino acids. Germline CDR1 is SGHRS and CDR2 is YFSETQ. This chain's CDR3 is CASRDRDTGELFF. DNA for the CDR3: TGCGCCAGCAGGGACAGGGACACCGGGGAGCTGTTTTTT.

This clonotype was observed at least ten times. The rearrangement joins TRBV10-3 to TRBJ1-2; no firm D call. V was shortened by 0 bases and J by 6 bases, with 11 bases between the two germline ends. The germline gives CDR1 ENHRY, CDR2 SYGVKD. CDR3 size: 14 residues. The DNA of the CDR3 is TGTGCCATCAGTGAGTCGGCGGACCGGCATGGCTACACCTTC. Its translation is CAISESADRHGYTF.

This clonotype has a handful of counts. The chain is built from TRBV10-3 and TRBJ2-7; TRBD2 might be the D (5 bases). Germline V gives CDR1 ENHRY, CDR2 SYGVKD. The CDR3 has 14 amino acids. The V and J ends lost 3 bases and 4 bases respectively, with 13 bases between them. The DNA for the CDR3 is TGTGCCATCAGTGATAGTAAAGAGGGATACGAGCAGTACTTC. The encoded protein is CAISDSKEGYEQYF.

This clonotype appeared many times. The genes are TRBV25-1 and TRBJ2-7, with D possibly TRBD1 on 6 matching bases. Looked up from germline, CDR1 is MGHDK and CDR2 is SYGVNS. The CDR3 has 15 amino acids. The germline V and J ends were trimmed by 3 bases and 2 bases, with 14 bases remaining between them. The CDR3 DNA follows: TGTGCCAGCAGTGACACCCGGGACATCACCTACGAGCAGTACTTC. As protein: CASSDTRDITYEQYF.

This clonotype was seen repeatedly, ten times or more. The J gene is TRBJ2-1, the V gene TRBV20-1, with D maybe TRBD2 (5 bases). Trimming removed 5 bases from V and 4 bases from J, with 15 bases in between. The CDR3 extends over 14 amino acids. Germline loops: CDR1 DFQATT, CDR2 SNEGSKA (reference sequence). CDR3 sequence (DNA): TGCAGTGCTTCTAGCTTCTTTAGGTACAATGAGCAGTTCTTC. This gives the protein CSASSFFRYNEQFF.

This clonotype was counted ten times or more. The chain joins TRBV11-2 to TRBJ1-1, with D perhaps TRBD1 (5 bases). V was cut by 1 base and J by 6 bases, with 9 bases left in between. There are 13 residues in the CDR3. The germline V gene encodes CDR1 SGHAT and CDR2 FQNNGV. The CDR3 protein is CASSLGGDPEAFF. CDR3 nucleotide sequence: TGTGCCAGCAGCTTAGGGGGGGACCCTGAAGCTTTCTTT.

This clonotype was seen more than once but under ten times. The V gene is TRBV7-2, the J gene TRBJ2-7, with D possibly being TRBD2 (6 bases). The length of the CDR3 is 15 residues. V was clipped by 4 bases and J by 0 bases, with 13 bases between them. Germline-derived CDR1 and CDR2 are SGHTA and FQGNSA. The CDR3 loop reads CASSSRLTSSYEQYF. CDR3 coding DNA: TGTGCCAGCAGCTCTCGTCTGACTAGCTCCTACGAGCAGTACTTC.

The genes are TRBV20-1 and TRBJ2-7; D remains unclear. The CDR3 runs to 12 residues. Germline loops: CDR1 DFQATT, CDR2 SNEGSKA (reference sequence). V was clipped by 7 bases and J by 9 bases, with 19 bases between them. The CDR3 DNA follows: TGCAGTGTTCACCCGATCGGCCAAGCGCAGTACTTC. Amino acid sequence: CSVHPIGQAQYF.

Ten or more counts support this clonotype. The V and J genes are TRBV24-1 and TRBJ1-2; the D gene is possibly TRBD1 (6 bases). Germline V gene data show CDR1 as KGHDR and CDR2 as SFDVKD. The CDR3 length is 12 residues. V gave up 12 bases and J gave up 3 bases, with 13 bases separating them. CDR3 DNA: TGTGCCGTTCAGGGGCTTCACTATGGCTACACCTTC. Residues: CAVQGLHYGYTF.

This clonotype was counted ten times or more. The rearrangement uses TRBV20-1 and TRBJ2-5, with TRBD1 matching 7 bases. Germline V gene sequence: CDR1 DFQATT, CDR2 SNEGSKA (reference sequence). The CDR3 spans 13 residues. Trimming took 5 bases from V and 3 from J; bases not matched to a gene: 6. CDR3 protein: CSAEGQEKETQYF. The DNA for the CDR3 is TGCAGTGCTGAAGGACAGGAGAAAGAGACCCAGTACTTC.

A few counts support this clonotype. This chain connects TRBV11-3 to TRBJ2-1; D is possibly TRBD2 (5 bases). The CDR3 is made up of 13 amino acids. Trimming shortened V by 1 base and J by 11 bases, and 12 bases separated the two germline ends. Germline V lookup: CDR1 SGHNT, CDR2 YENEEA. The CDR3: CASSLGEYRQQFF. CDR3 DNA: TGTGCCAGCAGCTTAGGGGAGTACCGTCAGCAGTTCTTC.

In its sample, this clonotype was seen many times. The chain has TRBV29-1 and TRBJ1-5, with D possibly matching TRBD1 (5 bases). Germline CDR1 SQVTM, CDR2 ANQGSEA. The CDR3 is 14 residues long. Trimming stripped 4 bases from V and 6 bases from J, with 16 bases between. CDR3 DNA: TGCAGCGTTGCTGCTGGGGGACCGTTTCAGCCCCAGCATTTT. Its translation is CSVAAGGPFQPQHF.

This clonotype was observed many times. The gene calls are TRBV5-1 and TRBJ2-5, with D uncertain. The ends were cut back, 0 bases at V and 5 bases at J, with 11 bases in the middle. This CDR3 has 14 amino acids. The germline V gene has CDR1 SGHRS and CDR2 YFSETQ. The CDR3 region has the DNA TGCGCCAGCAGCTTGGGAGCGCTGAGGGAGACCCAGTACTTC. Its protein product is CASSLGALRETQYF.

This clonotype was recorded a few times. This chain connects TRBV15 to TRBJ1-5; D is perhaps TRBD1 (6 bases). Per germline, CDR1 LNHNV and CDR2 YYDKDF (reference sequence). The CDR3 covers 14 residues. Trimming removed 5 bases at V and 2 bases at J, with 10 bases between. CDR3 nucleotides: TGTGCCACCAGCGGCAACAGGGGCAATCAGCCCCAGCATTTT. Encoded protein: CATSGNRGNQPQHF.

In regard to this clonotype: A much larger clonotype is one base distant, so this may be a read error. The chain recombines TRBV6-5 with TRBJ2-2; TRBD1 matches at 7 bases. This CDR3 has 16 amino acids. Germline V lookup: CDR1 MNHEY, CDR2 SVGAGI. Trimming cost V 2 bases and J 3 bases; bases outside gene matches: 6. CDR3 in amino acids: CASSYGKGGHTGELFF. Written as DNA, the CDR3 is TGTGCCAGCAGTTACGGGAAAGGGGGCCACACCGGGGAGCTGTTTTTT.

About this clonotype itself: A much larger clone lies a single base off, so this may be a read error. Since the CDR3 does not end with the conserved phenylalanine or tryptophan, this likely comes from a read error. The CDR3 coding sequence is TGTGCCAGCAGCCCGGGACAGGGGGCGCGAGATGGCTACACCTGC. It codes for CASSPGQGARDGYTC. The chain has TRBV5-6 and TRBJ1-2; TRBD1 aligns across 12 bases. The CDR3 spans 15 residues. Germline V gene sequence: CDR1 SGHDT, CDR2 YYEEEE. With 4 bases clipped from V and 6 bases from J, the junction kept 7 bases outside the gene matches.